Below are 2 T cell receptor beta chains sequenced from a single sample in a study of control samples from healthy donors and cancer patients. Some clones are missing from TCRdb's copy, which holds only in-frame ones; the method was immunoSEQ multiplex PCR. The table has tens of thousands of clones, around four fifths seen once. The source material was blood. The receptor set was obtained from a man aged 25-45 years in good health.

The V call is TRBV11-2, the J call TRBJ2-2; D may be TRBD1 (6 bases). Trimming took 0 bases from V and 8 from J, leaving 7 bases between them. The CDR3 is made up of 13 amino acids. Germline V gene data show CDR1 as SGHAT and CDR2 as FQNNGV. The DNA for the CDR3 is TGTGCCAGCAGCTTAGATAGGGGGGGGGAGCTGTTTTTT. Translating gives CASSLDRGGELFF.

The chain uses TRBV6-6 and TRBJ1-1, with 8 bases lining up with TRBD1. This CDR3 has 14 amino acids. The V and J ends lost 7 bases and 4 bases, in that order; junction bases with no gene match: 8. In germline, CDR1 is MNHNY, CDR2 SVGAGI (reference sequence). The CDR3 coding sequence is TGTGCCAGCAAGCTACCAGGGGGCGGCACTGAAGCTTTCTTT. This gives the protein CASKLPGGGTEAFF.